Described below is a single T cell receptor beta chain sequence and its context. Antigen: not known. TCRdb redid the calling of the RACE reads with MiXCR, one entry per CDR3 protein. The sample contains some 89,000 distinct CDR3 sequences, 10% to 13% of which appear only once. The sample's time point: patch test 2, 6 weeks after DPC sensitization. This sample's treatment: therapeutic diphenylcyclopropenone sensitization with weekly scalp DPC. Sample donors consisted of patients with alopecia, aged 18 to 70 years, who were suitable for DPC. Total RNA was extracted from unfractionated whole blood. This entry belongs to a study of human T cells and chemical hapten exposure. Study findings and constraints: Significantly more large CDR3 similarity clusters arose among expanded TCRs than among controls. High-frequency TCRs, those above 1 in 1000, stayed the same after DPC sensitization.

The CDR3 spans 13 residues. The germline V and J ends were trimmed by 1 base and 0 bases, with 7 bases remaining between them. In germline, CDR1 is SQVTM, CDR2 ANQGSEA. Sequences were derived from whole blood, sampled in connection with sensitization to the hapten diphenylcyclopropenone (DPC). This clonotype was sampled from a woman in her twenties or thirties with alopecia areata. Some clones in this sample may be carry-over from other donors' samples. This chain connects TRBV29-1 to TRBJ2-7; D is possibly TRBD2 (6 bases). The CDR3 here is CSVEAAGSYEQYF. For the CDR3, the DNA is TGCAGCGTTGAAGCAGCGGGCTCCTACGAGCAGTACTTC.